Below, one T cell receptor beta chain is given with its context. The antigen it recognizes is unknown. Base qualities are not at hand, and no much larger clone is one base apart. The germline V gene (reference sequence) provides CDR1 LNHDA and CDR2 SQIVND. V sheds 5 bases and J sheds 0 bases, leaving 11 bases between their ends. The CDR3 holds 15 amino acids from the cysteine to the phenylalanine. Here the CDR3 DNA is all that survives: 45 bases in frame from base 1. The data derive from a study of blood T cell repertoires in COVID-19 (TCRdb year 2020). Study-wide context: Collaborator samples came from the United States, Italy and Spain and covered acute and convalescent phases of COVID-19. The repertoires were released in a freely available public database intended as a resource for research on the immune response to SARS-CoV-2. Sample metadata almost always included a de-identified subject ID, COVID-19 status, age in years and sex. HLA class I and class II types, where available, came from metadata supplied by the sample provider rather than from assay-based typing. Samples came from the ongoing ImmuneRACE study (first 160 participants) plus 1,254 subjects from 6 global collaborators. The dataset comprised deeply sampled blood TCRbeta repertoires from subjects exposed to, actively infected with, or recovered from COVID-19. The material from the prospective study consisted of cDNA or gDNA derived from T cells, B-cell-depleted T cells, or PBMCs.

TCRbeta CDR3 regions were amplified from genomic DNA by means of the immunoSEQ Assay, a bias-controlled multiplex PCR. In the original analysis: Within the assay, amplification of reference gene primers was used to estimate how many nucleated cells each sample contained. To quantify the absolute abundance of each unique TCRbeta CDR3 rearrangement, sequence reads were collapsed and filtered. Productive Simpson clonality was computed per sample as the square root of Simpson's diversity index over productive rearrangements. Not all clones reach the TCRdb copy of this immuneACCESS table, which keeps in-frame sequences only. Checked studies attribute under half of the gap to unresolved V genes and leave the rest unexplained. Clone size and the V and J calls come from that table; the DNA yielded D and trimming. This sample comprises 450,000 to 500,000 clones, 70% to 90% of them detected only once. The biggest ten clones account for approximately 3% of the sample.

Beyond this particular receptor, the publication reports: How much clinical and demographic metadata was included differed by source and by participant, and the metadata was provided uncurated.

The collaborating institutions used their own protocols to collect whole blood in K2EDTA tubes. For TCRbeta analysis, collaborators shipped samples in one of three forms: frozen whole blood, isolated PBMCs, or DNA extracted from either of those sample types. Recombination linked TRBV19 to TRBJ2-1; tentative D gene TRBD2, with 5 bases matching. Specimen: peripheral blood. The sequence came from a human donor in a cohort sampled during active COVID-19. The bases are TGTGCCAGTAGTGAGGAGGACTTCTCCTACAATGAGCAGTTCTTC. Its amino acids are CASSEEDFSYNEQFF.